The clone carrying this TCR beta chain was picked up many times. V was clipped by 2 bases and J by 0 bases, with 14 bases between them. Germline V lookup: CDR1 DFQATT, CDR2 SNEGSKA (reference sequence). The CDR3 loop spans 16 amino acids. The sample belongs to a study of T cells after yellow fever vaccination. TCRdb re-called the 5' RACE reads through MiXCR, storing one row per CDR3 protein. The table includes 250,000 to 400,000 distinct CDR3 sequences, around 4.4% detected once. J is TRBJ1-5 and V is TRBV20-1; D uncertain. The source of this sequence is a man between 18 and 35 years old who received the YFV17D yellow fever vaccine. Sample: PBMCs, taken 15 days after the yellow fever booster vaccination. This chain's CDR3 is CSARFAGRNSNQPQHF. The DNA for the CDR3 is TGCAGTGCTAGATTCGCAGGCCGAAATAGCAATCAGCCCCAGCATTTT.